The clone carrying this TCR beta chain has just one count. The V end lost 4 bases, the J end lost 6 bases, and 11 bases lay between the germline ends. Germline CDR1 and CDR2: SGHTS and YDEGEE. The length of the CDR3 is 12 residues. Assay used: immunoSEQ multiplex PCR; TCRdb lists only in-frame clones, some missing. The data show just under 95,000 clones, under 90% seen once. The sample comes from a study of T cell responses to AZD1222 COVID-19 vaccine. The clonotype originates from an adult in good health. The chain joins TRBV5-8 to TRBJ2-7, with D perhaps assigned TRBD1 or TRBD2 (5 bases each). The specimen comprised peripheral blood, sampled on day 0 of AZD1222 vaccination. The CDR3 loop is CASSAQGVEQYF. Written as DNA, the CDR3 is TGTGCCAGCAGCGCCCAGGGAGTCGAGCAGTACTTC.